One sample yielded the 4 T cell receptor beta chains listed below, sequenced in a study of cytomegalovirus exposure and HLA in healthy donors (dated by TCRdb to about 2017). Libraries came from the immunoSEQ multiplex PCR assay. A mixture of 60 forward primers for TCR Vbeta segments and 13 reverse primers for TCR Jbeta segments was used in the multiplex PCR. The immuneACCESS repertoire file appears here via TCRdb, limited to in-frame rearrangements. These files lack a portion of the clones; in checked studies, under half of the deficit traces to unresolved V genes, and the cause of the others is not known. The sample table shows fewer than 40,000 clones, and roughly 88% are seen once. 3.6% of the sample is held by the ten biggest clonotypes. The sample comprised PBMCs. Receptor source: a woman aged 18 to 35 in good health and CMV-seronegative.

The chain joins TRBV6-6 to TRBJ2-7; 11 positions agree with TRBD1. V was pared by 6 bases and J by 0 bases, with 4 bases of the junction left unmatched. This CDR3 comprises 15 residues. Per germline, CDR1 MNHNY and CDR2 SVGAGI (reference sequence). CDR3 residues: CASSPGTGGSYEQYF. Here the CDR3 DNA reads TGTGCCAGCAGCCCCGGGACAGGGGGCTCCTACGAGCAGTACTTC.

This chain joins TRBV18 and TRBJ1-1; 7 bases agree with TRBD1. After removal of 6 bases from V and 5 bases from J, the junction contained 3 bases not matched to a gene. This CDR3 has 12 residues. Germline CDR1 is KGHSH and CDR2 is LQKENI. CDR3: CASSPDRTEAFF. The DNA for the CDR3 is TGTGCCAGCTCTCCGGACAGGACTGAAGCTTTCTTT.

There are a few counts of this clone. DNA for the CDR3: TGCGCCAGCAGCCCACGATTGGCTTTCGGGCAGGGCGGTGAGCAGTTCTTC. This codes for CASSPRLAFGQGGEQFF. V usage is TRBV4-1 and J usage is TRBJ2-1, with D possibly matching TRBD1 (5 bases). Germline-derived CDR1 and CDR2 are MGHRA and YSYEKL. CDR3 size: 17 residues. V lost 4 bases to trimming and J lost 9 bases, with 25 bases between them.

The genes are TRBV19 and TRBJ2-1; maybe TRBD2 (5 bases). Trimming took 0 bases from V and 4 from J, leaving 13 bases between them. This CDR3 is 16 amino acids long. Germline V gene sequence: CDR1 LNHDA, CDR2 SQIVND (reference sequence). The CDR3 spells CASSIDQASFYNEQFF. CDR3 DNA: TGTGCCAGTAGTATAGATCAGGCTAGCTTTTACAATGAGCAGTTCTTC.